This T cell receptor (beta chain) was sequenced in a study of blood T cell repertoires in COVID-19. At the level of the study: Sources were T cells, B-cell-depleted T cells, or PBMCs; the material itself was cDNA or gDNA.

In the source study's methods: Reference gene primer amplification in the assay estimated nucleated cell counts. Libraries were prepared by immunoSEQ multiplex PCR; TCRdb keeps only in-frame clonotypes and omits some of them. The DNA was the basis for D and trimming; V, J and clone size are from that table. Among about 300,000 clones listed, about nine tenths were seen once. V lost 7 bases, J lost 1 base, and 10 bases lay in between. Germline V gene lookup returns CDR1 MDHEN and CDR2 SYDVKM. This CDR3 comprises 14 residues. Enrolled during active infection, Seattle patients were then followed longitudinally.

Sequencing input: peripheral blood. The chain combines TRBV28 with TRBJ2-2, with a weak D call TRBD1 (5 bases). This sequence was found in a woman aged 25 to 39 with COVID-19, enrolled during active disease. This CDR3 reads CASNYRMNTGELFF. Here the CDR3 DNA reads TGTGCCAGCAACTACAGGATGAACACCGGGGAGCTGTTTTTT.